The rows below give T cell receptor beta chains drawn from one sample of a study of T cells expressing NK-cell markers. TCRdb re-called the 5' RACE reads, yielding one record per CDR3 amino acid sequence without DNA. This repertoire includes 300,000 to 500,000 distinct CDR3 sequences. Sequencing was carried out using blood T cells: a sorted CD56 or NKG2C T cell subset, CD4+ or CD8+ T cells, or bulk PBMC T cells (not recorded which). The source of these receptors is a woman aged 50 to 60 in good health. CDR3s include the opening cysteine and the closing phenylalanine or tryptophan.

v_gene: TRBV4-1; j_gene: TRBJ2-7; CDR3aa: CASSPIEGVSSYEQYF
v_gene: TRBV6-1; j_gene: TRBJ1-1; CDR3aa: CASSERVRVLSTEAFF
v_gene: TRBV5-1; j_gene: TRBJ2-1; CDR3aa: CASSSPLANEQFF
v_gene: TRBV4-1; j_gene: TRBJ2-2; CDR3aa: CASSQVGLAGGPSNTGELFF
v_gene: TRBV25-1; j_gene: TRBJ1-1; CDR3aa: CASSGYRGRNTEAFF
v_gene: TRBV12-3/TRBV12-4; j_gene: TRBJ2-7; CDR3aa: CASSSPPVSYEQYF
v_gene: TRBV6-1; j_gene: TRBJ2-2; CDR3aa: CASSTGHLTGELFF
v_gene: TRBV11-2; j_gene: TRBJ1-1; CDR3aa: CASSLVPVAFF
v_gene: TRBV6-4; j_gene: TRBJ2-7; CDR3aa: CASSGELAGGPYEQYF
v_gene: TRBV3-1; j_gene: TRBJ1-4; CDR3aa: CASSPSAENCFF
v_gene: TRBV3-1; j_gene: TRBJ2-3; CDR3aa: CASSQGEEGTDTQYF
v_gene: TRBV4-1; j_gene: TRBJ2-1; CDR3aa: CASSRVLAGGIEQFF
v_gene: TRBV5-1; j_gene: TRBJ2-1; CDR3aa: CASSLGTSGRANNEQFF
v_gene: TRBV29-1; j_gene: TRBJ2-3; CDR3aa: CSVGRLAGGPTDTQYF
v_gene: TRBV12-5; j_gene: TRBJ2-3; CDR3aa: CASGLVLGGSGDTQYF
v_gene: TRBV19; j_gene: TRBJ2-3; CDR3aa: CASKPYSGAQTDTQYF
v_gene: TRBV27; j_gene: TRBJ2-7; CDR3aa: CASSLQEGLNYEQYF
v_gene: TRBV5-1; j_gene: TRBJ2-1; CDR3aa: CASSLGLGLAPLYNEQFF
v_gene: TRBV20-1; j_gene: TRBJ2-1; CDR3aa: CSAVGLQGINEQFF
v_gene: TRBV9; j_gene: TRBJ2-7; CDR3aa: CASSVADYSYEQYF
v_gene: TRBV4-2; j_gene: TRBJ2-1; CDR3aa: CASSQERDYNEQFF
v_gene: TRBV4-1; j_gene: TRBJ1-4; CDR3aa: CASSQAGSTTNEKLFF